A single sample gave rise to the 21 T cell receptor beta chains below, sequenced in a study of early T cells in non-severe SARS-CoV-2 infection. TCRdb redid the calling of the 5' RACE reads with MiXCR, one entry per CDR3 protein. In the table there are approximately 48,000 distinct CDR3 sequences, 5.5% to 8% of which are singletons. Material: whole blood, obtained at baseline. The receptors shown here come from an adult who was a healthcare worker with PCR-confirmed SARS-CoV-2 infection or an uninfected control (not recorded which).

This clonotype was seen only a few times. J is TRBJ2-1 and V is TRBV6-5, with 9 bases identical to TRBD2. The CDR3 is made up of 16 amino acids. Germline V gives CDR1 MNHEY, CDR2 SVGAGI. The junction had 14 bases not matched to a gene; V was cut back by 5 bases and J by 9 bases. In DNA, the CDR3 is TGTGCCAGCAGTCCGCTCCGGGCGGGGGGGCCAGGTGAGCAGTTCTTC. It translates to CASSPLRAGGPGEQFF.

This clonotype has a count of ten or more. The rearrangement uses TRBV7-6 and TRBJ2-5; D ambiguous. CDR3 size: 11 residues. The V end lost 5 bases, the J end lost 5 bases, and 6 bases lay between the germline ends. Germline lookup yields CDR1 SGHVS and CDR2 FNYEAQ. CDR3 in amino acids: CASSPRETQYF. CDR3 DNA sequence: TGTGCCAGCAGCCCCAGGGAGACCCAGTACTTC.

This clonotype was seen repeatedly, ten times or more. The chain joins TRBV10-1 to TRBJ2-7; no firm D call. The CDR3 is 13 amino acids. V lost 4 bases and J lost 0, with 7 bases in between. Germline assignment: CDR1 WNHNN and CDR2 SYGVQD (reference sequence). DNA of the CDR3: TGCGCCAGCAGTGTTAAGATCTCCTACGAGCAGTACTTC. Translated, it gives CASSVKISYEQYF.

Remarks on this clonotype: A single base separates this from a much larger clone, so it may be a read error. This chain joins TRBV5-1 and TRBJ2-5; 8 bases are a match to TRBD2. Germline-derived CDR1 and CDR2 are SGHRS and YFSETQ. The CDR3 runs 14 residues. The CDR3 bases are TGCCCCAGCAGCTTGGCGGGGGGAGAAGAGACCCAGTACTTC. Its protein product is CPSSLAGGEETQYF.

This clonotype has at least ten counts. The V gene is TRBV6-5, the J gene TRBJ1-2, with TRBD1 matching over 8 bases. The CDR3 spans 15 residues. CDR1 is MNHEY and CDR2 is SVGAGI in the germline V gene. The V gene end was trimmed by 7 bases and the J gene end by 4 bases; junction bases not matched to a gene: 11. This CDR3 reads CASNRGQGAGYGYTF. CDR3 coding DNA: TGTGCCAGCAACCGAGGTCAGGGGGCCGGCTATGGCTACACCTTC.

The chain joins TRBV30 to TRBJ1-1; 11 bases are a match to TRBD1. CDR3 length: 17 residues. The V segment lost 3 bases and the J segment 0 bases; nucleotides outside the gene matches: 9. Germline V lookup: CDR1 GTSNPN, CDR2 SVGIG (reference sequence). CDR3 in amino acids: CAWRGQGGFGMNTEAFF. The DNA for the CDR3 is TGTGCCTGGAGGGGACAGGGGGGATTTGGGATGAACACTGAAGCTTTCTTT.

The chain combines TRBV7-3 with TRBJ2-1; D unresolved. The CDR3 is 11 residues long. CDR1 is SGHTA, CDR2 FQGTGA, per germline. The V gene lost 5 bases and the J gene lost 8 bases, with 7 bases spanning the gap. The CDR3 nucleotides read TGTGCCAGCAGCCTCCATCATGAGCAGTTCTTC. Its translation is CASSLHHEQFF.

This clonotype was counted at least ten times. The rearrangement uses TRBV15 and TRBJ2-2; D perhaps matches TRBD1 (5 bases). CDR1 and CDR2 (germline): LNHNV, YYDKDF (reference sequence). Trimming removed 6 bases from V and 3 bases from J, with 14 bases in between. The CDR3 runs to 15 residues. DNA of the CDR3: TGTGCCACCAGGGGGCTGGGGTCGGACACCGGGGAGCTGTTTTTT. This encodes CATRGLGSDTGELFF.

This clonotype has a count of ten or more. V gene TRBV12-3 or TRBV12-4 combines with J gene TRBJ2-7; TRBD1 is a possible D gene (6 bases). The germline V and J ends were trimmed by 6 bases and 3 bases, with 9 bases remaining between them. The CDR3 runs 12 residues. The CDR3 nucleotides are TGTGCCAGCAGACGGACAGACTACGAGCAGTACTTC. It encodes CASRRTDYEQYF.

This clonotype has just a few counts. The chain has TRBV12-3 or TRBV12-4 and TRBJ2-7, with TRBD2 as a possible D gene (6 bases). The CDR3 contains 15 residues. Trimming left V 5 bases short and J 3 bases short, with 17 bases between. CDR3 loop: CASSQPAGKSYEQYF. The CDR3 bases are TGTGCCAGCAGTCAACCGGCGGGGAAGAGCTACGAGCAGTACTTC.

This clonotype was seen ten or more times. The rearrangement uses TRBV7-6 and TRBJ2-2; D is undetermined. Germline V gives CDR1 SGHVS, CDR2 FNYEAQ. CDR3 size: 15 residues. The V end was cut by 5 bases, the J end by 1 base, with 11 bases between. The DNA for the CDR3 is TGTGCCAGCAGCCCCCTGATCGGGAACACCGGGGAGCTGTTTTTT. This codes for CASSPLIGNTGELFF.

This clonotype occurred a few times. V is TRBV6-1 and J is TRBJ2-7, with 7 bases matching TRBD1. Germline trimming cut 5 bases from V and 5 bases from J; bases unmatched to any gene: 6. The CDR3 consists of 13 residues. The germline V gene encodes CDR1 MNHNS and CDR2 SASEGT. The CDR3 loop is CASSLPQGDEQYF. The CDR3, as DNA: TGTGCCAGCAGTTTACCTCAGGGGGACGAGCAGTACTTC.

There are a few counts of this clonotype. This sequence joins TRBV7-9 and TRBJ1-3; D call uncertain. The CDR3 covers 14 residues. Per germline, CDR1 SEHNR and CDR2 FQNEAQ (reference sequence). Trimming stripped 5 bases from V and 0 bases from J, with 8 bases between. The CDR3 loop reads CASSPPSSGNTIYF. The CDR3 DNA sequence: TGTGCCAGCAGCCCACCGTCCTCTGGAAACACCATATATTTT.

V usage is TRBV12-3 or TRBV12-4 and J usage is TRBJ2-5; TRBD2 might be the D (5 bases). The CDR3 loop spans 15 amino acids. Between the trimmed V and J ends, which lost 4 bases and 5 bases, there was a span of 17 bases. The CDR3 region is CASSSRTRSRETQYF. DNA of the CDR3: TGTGCCAGCAGTTCCCGGACTCGATCAAGGGAGACCCAGTACTTC.

The sample holds many counts of this clonotype. The V gene is TRBV3-1, the J gene TRBJ1-1; no firm D call. Germline loops: CDR1 LGHDT, CDR2 YNNKEL (reference sequence). CDR3 length: 11 residues. V lost 6 bases and J 5 bases, leaving 7 bases between the germline ends. The CDR3 nucleotides are TGTGCCAGCAGGGGAGGGACTGAAGCTTTCTTT. Protein: CASRGGTEAFF.

The chain joins TRBV27 to TRBJ1-2, with 7 bases aligning to TRBD1. The germline V gene has CDR1 MNHEY and CDR2 SMNVEV (reference sequence). V shed 7 bases and J 4 bases; nucleotides not matched to a gene: 18. The CDR3 loop spans 17 amino acids. Written as DNA, the CDR3 is TGTGCCAGCACTGGACTTGGGCAGGGGGGCAAGGCCTATGGCTACACCTTC. Its protein product is CASTGLGQGGKAYGYTF.

This clonotype has at least ten counts. The gene calls are TRBV10-1 and TRBJ1-1; 7 bases match TRBD1. The V gene's germline CDR1 is WNHNN and CDR2 SYGVQD (reference sequence). The V segment lost 0 bases and the J segment 5 bases; nucleotides outside the gene matches: 3. The CDR3 has 14 amino acids. CDR3: CASSESTGRTEAFF. CDR3 bases: TGCGCCAGCAGTGAGTCGACAGGGAGGACTGAAGCTTTCTTT.

CDR3: CASSSTGFSGANVLTF. The CDR3 DNA reads TGCGCCAGCAGCTCAACAGGGTTCTCTGGGGCCAACGTCCTGACTTTC. The chain employs TRBV5-1 and TRBJ2-6; a weak D match, TRBD1 (6 bases). Trimming shortened V by 3 bases and J by 0 bases, and 10 bases separated the two germline ends. The CDR3 is 16 amino acids. CDR1 is SGHRS, CDR2 YFSETQ, per germline.

This clonotype was counted many times. This chain joins TRBV11-3 and TRBJ1-1; D remains unclear. The germline V and J ends were trimmed by 1 base and 6 bases, with 9 bases remaining between them. Germline V gene sequence: CDR1 SGHNT, CDR2 YENEEA. This CDR3 contains 13 residues. The CDR3 coding sequence is TGTGCCAGCAGCTTAGGTGGACGGGCTGAAGCTTTCTTT. This sequence encodes CASSLGGRAEAFF. Using reference TRBV11-3 and TRBJ1-1 for the parts outside the CDR3, the full variable domain is EAGVVQSPRYKIIEKKQPVAFWCNPISGHNTLYWYLQNLGQGPELLIRYENEEAVDDSQLPKDRFSAERLKGVDSTLKIQPAELGDSAVYLCASSLGGRAEAFFGQGTRLTVV.

This clonotype was recorded at least ten times. This chain links TRBV7-3 with TRBJ2-6, with D perhaps matching TRBD2 (6 bases). In germline, CDR1 is SGHTA, CDR2 FQGTGA. This CDR3 is built from 18 residues. V was pared by 2 bases and J by 1 base, with 15 bases between. CDR3 residues: CASSLGGQYLSGANVLTF. The DNA for the CDR3 is TGTGCCAGCAGCTTAGGAGGGCAGTACCTATCTGGGGCCAACGTCCTGACTTTC.

This clonotype was picked up many times. The V gene is TRBV20-1, the J gene TRBJ2-1; 8 nucleotides match TRBD1. Per the germline V gene, CDR1 is DFQATT and CDR2 is SNEGSKA (reference sequence). This CDR3 has 12 residues. Unmatched junction bases numbered 5, after V lost 5 bases and J lost 8 bases. The CDR3 region has the DNA TGCAGTGCTTCGGACAGGGCCCATGAGCAGTTCTTC. This sequence encodes CSASDRAHEQFF.